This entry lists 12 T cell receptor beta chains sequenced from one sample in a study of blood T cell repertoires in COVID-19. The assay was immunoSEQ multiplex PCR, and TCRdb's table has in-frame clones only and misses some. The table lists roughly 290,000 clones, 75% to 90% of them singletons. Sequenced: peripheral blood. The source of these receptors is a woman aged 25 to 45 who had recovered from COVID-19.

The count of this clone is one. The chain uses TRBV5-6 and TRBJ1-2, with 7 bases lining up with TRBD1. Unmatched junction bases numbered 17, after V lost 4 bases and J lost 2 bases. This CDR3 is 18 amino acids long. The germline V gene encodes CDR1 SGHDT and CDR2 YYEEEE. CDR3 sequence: CASSVRVIAGQSNYGYTF. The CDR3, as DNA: TGTGCCAGCAGCGTCAGGGTCATCGCGGGACAGAGCAACTATGGCTACACCTTC.

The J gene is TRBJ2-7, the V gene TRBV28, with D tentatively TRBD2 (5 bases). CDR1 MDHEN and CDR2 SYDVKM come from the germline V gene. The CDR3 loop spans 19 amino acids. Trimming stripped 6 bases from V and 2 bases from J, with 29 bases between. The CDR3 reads CASSSPIEGRIAFAYEQYF. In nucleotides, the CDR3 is TGTGCCAGCAGCTCGCCCATTGAGGGAAGAATTGCCTTCGCCTACGAGCAGTACTTC.

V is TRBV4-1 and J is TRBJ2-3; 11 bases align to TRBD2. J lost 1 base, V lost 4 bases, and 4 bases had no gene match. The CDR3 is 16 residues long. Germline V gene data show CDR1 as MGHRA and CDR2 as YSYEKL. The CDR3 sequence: CASSLGTSGRTDTQYF. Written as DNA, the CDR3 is TGCGCCAGCAGCCTCGGGACTAGCGGTCGCACAGATACGCAGTATTTT.

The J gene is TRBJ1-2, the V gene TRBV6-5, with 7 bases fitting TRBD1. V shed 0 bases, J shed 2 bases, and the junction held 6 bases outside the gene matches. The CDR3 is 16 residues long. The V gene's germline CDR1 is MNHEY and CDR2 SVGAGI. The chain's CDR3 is CASSYSSQTGNYGYTF. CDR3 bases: TGTGCCAGCAGTTACTCGAGCCAGACAGGGAACTATGGCTACACCTTC.

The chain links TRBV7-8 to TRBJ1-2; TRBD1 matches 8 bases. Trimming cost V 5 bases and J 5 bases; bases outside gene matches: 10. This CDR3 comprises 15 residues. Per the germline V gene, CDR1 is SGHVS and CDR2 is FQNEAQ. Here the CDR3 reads CASSPGPGGDYGYTF. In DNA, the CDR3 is TGTGCCAGCAGCCCGGGGCCAGGGGGCGATTATGGCTACACCTTC. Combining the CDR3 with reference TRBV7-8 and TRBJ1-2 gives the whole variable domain GAGVSQSPRYKVAKRGQDVALRCDPISGHVSLFWYQQALGQGPEFLTYFQNEAQLDKSGLPSDRFFAERPEGSVSTLKIQRTQQEDSAVYLCASSPGPGGDYGYTFGSGTRLTVV.

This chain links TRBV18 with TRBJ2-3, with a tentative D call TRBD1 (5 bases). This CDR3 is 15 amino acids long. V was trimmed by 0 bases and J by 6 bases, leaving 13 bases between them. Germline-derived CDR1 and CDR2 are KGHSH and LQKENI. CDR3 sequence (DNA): TGTGCCAGCTCACCACCCGGCAGGGTAGGGGATACGCAGTATTTT. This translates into CASSPPGRVGDTQYF.

The CDR3 nucleotides read TGTGCCAGTAGTATTGCAGCACAGGCTGGTTCACCCCTCCACTTT. The encoded protein is CASSIAAQAGSPLHF. The chain is built from TRBV19 and TRBJ1-6; possible D gene TRBD1, 5 bases. Trimming took off 3 bases at V and 9 bases at J, with 15 bases between the two ends. From germline, CDR1 is LNHDA and CDR2 SQIVND (reference sequence). The CDR3 totals 15 residues.

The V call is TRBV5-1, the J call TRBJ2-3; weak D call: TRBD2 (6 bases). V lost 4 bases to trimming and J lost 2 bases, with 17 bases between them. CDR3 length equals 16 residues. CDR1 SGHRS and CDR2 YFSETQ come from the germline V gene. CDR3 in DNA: TGCGCCAGCAGCGGGGGGTATAGCGAGTTCACAGATACGCAGTATTTT. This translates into CASSGGYSEFTDTQYF.

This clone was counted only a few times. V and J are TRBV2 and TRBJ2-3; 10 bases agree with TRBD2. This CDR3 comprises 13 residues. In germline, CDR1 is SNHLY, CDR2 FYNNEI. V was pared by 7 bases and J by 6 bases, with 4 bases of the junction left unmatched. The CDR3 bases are TGTGCCAGCACTAGCGGGAGATGGGATACGCAGTATTTT. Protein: CASTSGRWDTQYF.

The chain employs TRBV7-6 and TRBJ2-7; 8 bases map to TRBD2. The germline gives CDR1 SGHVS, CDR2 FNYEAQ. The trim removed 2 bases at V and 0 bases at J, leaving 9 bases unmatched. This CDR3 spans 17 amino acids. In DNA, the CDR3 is TGTGCCAGCAGCTTATTCGGCCAGCGGGGGAGCTCCTACGAGCAGTACTTC. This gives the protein CASSLFGQRGSSYEQYF. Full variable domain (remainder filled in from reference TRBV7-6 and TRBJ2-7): GAGVSQSPRYKVTKRGQDVALRCDPISGHVSLYWYRQALGQGPEFLTYFNYEAQQDKSGLPNDRFSAERPEGSISTLTIQRTEQRDSAMYRCASSLFGQRGSSYEQYFGPGTRLTVT.

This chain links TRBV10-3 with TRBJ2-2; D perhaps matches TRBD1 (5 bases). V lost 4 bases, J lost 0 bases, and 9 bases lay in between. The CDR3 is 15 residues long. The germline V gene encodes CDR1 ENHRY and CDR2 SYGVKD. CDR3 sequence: CAISGTSSNTGELFF. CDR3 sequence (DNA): TGTGCCATCAGTGGGACAAGTTCGAACACCGGGGAGCTGTTTTTT.

The DNA for the CDR3 is TGTGCCATCAGTGAGGAATGGACTAGCGGGGCCCGGACCGGGGAGCTGTTTTTT. Translation gives CAISEEWTSGARTGELFF. The chain is built from TRBV10-3 and TRBJ2-2; 12 positions match TRBD2. V lost 2 bases to trimming and J lost 5 bases; unmatched junction nucleotides: 9. The CDR3 runs 18 residues. Germline lookup yields CDR1 ENHRY and CDR2 SYGVKD.